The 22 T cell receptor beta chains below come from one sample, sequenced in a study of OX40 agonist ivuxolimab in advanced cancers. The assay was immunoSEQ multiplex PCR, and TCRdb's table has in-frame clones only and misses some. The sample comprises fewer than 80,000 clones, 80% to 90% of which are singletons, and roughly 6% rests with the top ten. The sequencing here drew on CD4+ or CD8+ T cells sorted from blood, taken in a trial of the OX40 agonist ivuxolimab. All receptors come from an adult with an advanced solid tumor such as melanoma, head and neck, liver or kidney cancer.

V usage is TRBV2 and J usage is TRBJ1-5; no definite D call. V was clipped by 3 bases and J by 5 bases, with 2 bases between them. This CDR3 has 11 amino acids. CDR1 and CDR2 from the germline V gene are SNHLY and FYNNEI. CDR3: CASSDHQPQHF. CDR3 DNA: TGTGCCAGCAGTGACCATCAGCCCCAGCATTTT.

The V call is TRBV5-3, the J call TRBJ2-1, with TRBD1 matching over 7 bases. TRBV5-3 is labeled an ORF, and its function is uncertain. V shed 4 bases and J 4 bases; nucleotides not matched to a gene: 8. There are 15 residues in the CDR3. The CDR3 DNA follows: TGTGCCAGAAGCACCGGGACAGCGACATACAATGAGCAGTTCTTC. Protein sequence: CARSTGTATYNEQFF.

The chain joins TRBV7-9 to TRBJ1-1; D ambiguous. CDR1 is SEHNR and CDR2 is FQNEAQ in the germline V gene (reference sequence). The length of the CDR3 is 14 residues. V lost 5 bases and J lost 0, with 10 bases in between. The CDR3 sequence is CASSPDGLNTEAFF. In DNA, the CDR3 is TGTGCCAGCAGCCCCGACGGCCTGAACACTGAAGCTTTCTTT. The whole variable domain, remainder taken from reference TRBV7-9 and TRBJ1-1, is DTGVSQNPRHKITKRGQNVTFRCDPISEHNRLYWYRQTLGQGPEFLTYFQNEAQLEKSRLLSDRFSAERPKGSFSTLEIQRTEQGDSAMYLCASSPDGLNTEAFFGQGTRLTVV.

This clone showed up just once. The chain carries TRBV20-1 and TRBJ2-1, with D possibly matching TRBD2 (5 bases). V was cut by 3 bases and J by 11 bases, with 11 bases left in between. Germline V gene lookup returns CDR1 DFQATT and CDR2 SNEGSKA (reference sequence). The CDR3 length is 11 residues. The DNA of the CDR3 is TGCAGTGCTAGCGGAACGGGGAAGCAGTTCTTC. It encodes CSASGTGKQFF.

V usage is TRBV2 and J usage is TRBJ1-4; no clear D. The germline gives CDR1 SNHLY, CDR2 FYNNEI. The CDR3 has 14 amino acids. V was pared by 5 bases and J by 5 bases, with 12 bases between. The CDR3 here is CASSWSQSNEKLFF. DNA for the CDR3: TGTGCCAGCAGTTGGTCACAGTCAAATGAAAAACTGTTTTTT. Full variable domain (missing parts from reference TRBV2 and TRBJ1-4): EPEVTQTPSHQVTQMGQEVILRCVPISNHLYFYWYRQILGQKVEFLVSFYNNEISEKSEIFDDQFSVERPDGSNFTLKIRSTKLEDSAMYFCASSWSQSNEKLFFGSGTQLSVL.

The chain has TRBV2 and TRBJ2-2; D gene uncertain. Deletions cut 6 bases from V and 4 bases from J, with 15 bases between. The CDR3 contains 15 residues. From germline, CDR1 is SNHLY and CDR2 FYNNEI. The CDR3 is CASRAEWVGTGELFF. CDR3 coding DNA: TGTGCCAGCAGGGCGGAATGGGTAGGCACCGGGGAGCTGTTTTTT.

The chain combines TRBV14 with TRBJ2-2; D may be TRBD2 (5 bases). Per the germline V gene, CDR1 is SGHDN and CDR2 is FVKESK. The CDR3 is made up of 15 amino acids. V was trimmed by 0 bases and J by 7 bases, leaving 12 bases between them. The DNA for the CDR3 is TGTGCCAGCAGCCAAGATTCGGGGTACGACGGGGAGCTGTTTTTT. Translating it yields CASSQDSGYDGELFF.

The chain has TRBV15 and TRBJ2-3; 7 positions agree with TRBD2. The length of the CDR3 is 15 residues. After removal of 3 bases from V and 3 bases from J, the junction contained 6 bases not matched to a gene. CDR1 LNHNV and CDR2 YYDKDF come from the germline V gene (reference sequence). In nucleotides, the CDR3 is TGTGCCACCAGCAGGGGGGGAGGGGCGACAGATACGCAGTATTTT. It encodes CATSRGGGATDTQYF.

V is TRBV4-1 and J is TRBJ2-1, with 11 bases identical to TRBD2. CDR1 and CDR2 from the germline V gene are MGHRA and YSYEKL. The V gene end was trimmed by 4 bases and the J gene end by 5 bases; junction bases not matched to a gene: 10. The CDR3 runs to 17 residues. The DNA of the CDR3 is TGCGCCAGCAGCCTCCAACCGACTAGCGGGGCGAACAATGAGCAGTTCTTC. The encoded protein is CASSLQPTSGANNEQFF.

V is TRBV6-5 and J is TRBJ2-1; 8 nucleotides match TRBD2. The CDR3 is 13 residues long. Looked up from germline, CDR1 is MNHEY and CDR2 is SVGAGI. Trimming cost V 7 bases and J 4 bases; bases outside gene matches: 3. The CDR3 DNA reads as TGTGCCAGCAACCGGGAGGGTTACAATGAGCAGTTCTTC. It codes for CASNREGYNEQFF.

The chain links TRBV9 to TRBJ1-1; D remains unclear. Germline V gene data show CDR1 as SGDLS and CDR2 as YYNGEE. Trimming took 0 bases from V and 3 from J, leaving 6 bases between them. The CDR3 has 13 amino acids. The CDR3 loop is CASSVGGYTEAFF. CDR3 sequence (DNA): TGTGCCAGCAGCGTAGGCGGCTACACTGAAGCTTTCTTT.

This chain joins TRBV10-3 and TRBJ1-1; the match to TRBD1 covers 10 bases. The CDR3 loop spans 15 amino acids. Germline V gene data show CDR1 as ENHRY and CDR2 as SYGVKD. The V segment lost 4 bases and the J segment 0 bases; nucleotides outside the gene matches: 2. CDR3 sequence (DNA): TGTGCCATCAGTGGGGGGACAGGGGTGAACACTGAAGCTTTCTTT. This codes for CAISGGTGVNTEAFF.

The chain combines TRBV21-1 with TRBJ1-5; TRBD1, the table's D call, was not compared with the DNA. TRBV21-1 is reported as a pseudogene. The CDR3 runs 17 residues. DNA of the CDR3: TGTGCCAGCAGCAAAGAGGGGACAGGGAGGGGACATCAGCCCCAGCATTTT. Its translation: CASSKEGTGRGHQPQHF.

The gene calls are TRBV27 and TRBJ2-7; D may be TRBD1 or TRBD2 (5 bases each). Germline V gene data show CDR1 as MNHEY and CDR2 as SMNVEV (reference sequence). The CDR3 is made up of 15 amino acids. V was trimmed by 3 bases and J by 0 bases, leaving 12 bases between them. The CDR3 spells CASSLAGDSSYEQYF. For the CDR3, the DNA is TGTGCCAGCAGTTTGGCGGGCGACAGCTCCTACGAGCAGTACTTC.

The chain's CDR3 is CASSTQGKLFF. The CDR3 DNA reads as TGTGCCAGCAGCACACAGGGGAAACTGTTTTTT. V gene TRBV11-2 combines with J gene TRBJ1-4, with 7 nucleotides matching TRBD1. Looked up from germline, CDR1 is SGHAT and CDR2 is FQNNGV. The length of the CDR3 is 11 residues. The V and J ends lost 5 bases and 11 bases, in that order; junction bases with no gene match: 2. Full variable domain (missing parts from reference TRBV11-2 and TRBJ1-4): EAGVAQSPRYKIIEKRQSVAFWCNPISGHATLYWYQQILGQGPKLLIQFQNNGVVDDSQLPKDRFSAERLKGVDSTLKIQPAKLEDSAVYLCASSTQGKLFFGSGTQLSVL.

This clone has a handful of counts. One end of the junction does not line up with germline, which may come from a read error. The CDR3, as DNA: TGTGCCAGCAGCCCCCGAGGAGAGACTAGCGGGAACTGGAACTTC. This sequence encodes CASSPRGETSGNWNF. V gene TRBV9 combines with J gene TRBJ2-5; 11 bases align to TRBD2. The germline gives CDR1 SGDLS, CDR2 YYNGEE. The length of the CDR3 is 15 residues. Together with reference TRBV9 and TRBJ2-5, the CDR3 gives the full variable domain: DSGVTQTPKHLITATGQRVTLRCSPRSGDLSVYWYQQSLDQGLQFLIQYYNGEERAKGNILERFSAQQFPDLHSELNLSSLELGDSALYFCASSPRGETSGNWNFGPGTRLLVL.

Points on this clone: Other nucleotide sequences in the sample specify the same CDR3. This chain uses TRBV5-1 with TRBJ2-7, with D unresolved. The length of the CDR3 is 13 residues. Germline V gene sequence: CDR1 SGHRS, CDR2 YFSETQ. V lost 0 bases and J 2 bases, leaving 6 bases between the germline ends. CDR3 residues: CASSLDRAYEQYF. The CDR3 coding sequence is TGCGCCAGCAGCTTGGATAGAGCCTACGAGCAGTACTTC.

The CDR3 DNA reads as TGCGCCAGCAGCAGCGGGACAGGGAACACCGGGGAGCTGTTTTTT. Translating it yields CASSSGTGNTGELFF. The V and J genes are TRBV5-1 and TRBJ2-2; D is perhaps TRBD1 (8 bases). The CDR3 consists of 15 residues. Looked up from germline, CDR1 is SGHRS and CDR2 is YFSETQ. With 4 bases removed from V and 1 base from J, the gap between germline ends came to 11 bases.

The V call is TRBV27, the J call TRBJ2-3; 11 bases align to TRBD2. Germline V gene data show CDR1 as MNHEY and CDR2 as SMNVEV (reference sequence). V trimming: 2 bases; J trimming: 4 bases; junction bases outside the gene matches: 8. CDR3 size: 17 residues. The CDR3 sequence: CASSLRIAGGPADTQYF. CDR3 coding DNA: TGTGCCAGCAGTTTAAGGATAGCGGGAGGGCCGGCAGATACGCAGTATTTT.

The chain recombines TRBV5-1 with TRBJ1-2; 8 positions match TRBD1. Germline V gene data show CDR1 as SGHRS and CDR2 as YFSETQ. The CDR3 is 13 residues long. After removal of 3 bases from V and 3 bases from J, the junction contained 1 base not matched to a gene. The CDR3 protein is CASSSTGDYGYTF. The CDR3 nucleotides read TGCGCCAGCAGCTCGACAGGGGACTATGGCTACACCTTC.

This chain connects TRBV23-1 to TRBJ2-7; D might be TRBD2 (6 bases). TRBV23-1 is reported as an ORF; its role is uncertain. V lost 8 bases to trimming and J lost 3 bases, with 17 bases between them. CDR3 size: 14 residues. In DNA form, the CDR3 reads TGCGCCAGCTCCCACTGGGGAGGAGGCTACGAGCAGTACTTC. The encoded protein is CASSHWGGGYEQYF.

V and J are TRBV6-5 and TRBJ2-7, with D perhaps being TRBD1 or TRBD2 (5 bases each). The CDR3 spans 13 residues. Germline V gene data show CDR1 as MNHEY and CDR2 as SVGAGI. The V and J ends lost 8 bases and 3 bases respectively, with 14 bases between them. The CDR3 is CASRDGGYYEQYF. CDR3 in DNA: TGTGCCAGCCGGGACGGTGGATACTACGAGCAGTACTTC.